The 27 T cell receptor beta chains listed next were all sequenced from one sample in a study of shared clonotypes between healthy human individuals. The method was immunoSEQ multiplex PCR; TCRdb's version includes in-frame clones alone and lacks a portion of them. The sample contains millions of clones, about 95% of which appear only once. It was CD45RO-negative cells, positively selected for CCR7, that made up naive CD8 cells, with terminally differentiated effector memory CD45RA+ cells excluded. What was sequenced was naive CD8+ T cells sorted from blood. These receptors were collected from a man younger than 35 in good health.

The chain employs TRBV13 and TRBJ2-3; perhaps TRBD2 as D (6 bases). The CDR3 runs 15 residues. Between the trimmed V and J ends, which lost 1 base and 3 bases, there was a span of 11 bases. Germline V gene lookup returns CDR1 PRHDT and CDR2 FYEKMQ (reference sequence). CDR3 residues: CASSLDGGETDTQYF. Here the CDR3 DNA reads TGTGCCAGCAGCTTAGACGGGGGAGAGACAGATACGCAGTATTTT.

V gene TRBV6-1 combines with J gene TRBJ2-7; D uncertain. Germline V gene sequence: CDR1 MNHNS, CDR2 SASEGT. The CDR3 is 16 residues long. The ends were cut back, 3 bases at V and 0 bases at J, with 15 bases in the middle. CDR3 coding DNA: TGTGCCAGCAGTGAGGTCTTGTCGAGCAACTCCTACGAGCAGTACTTC. It translates to CASSEVLSSNSYEQYF.

The chain uses TRBV9 and TRBJ1-1; D not certain. Trimming removed 0 bases from V and 5 bases from J, with 8 bases in between. CDR1 is SGDLS, CDR2 YYNGEE, per germline. The CDR3 sequence is 13 residues long. The CDR3 sequence: CASSVVTHTEAFF. The DNA of the CDR3 is TGTGCCAGCAGCGTAGTCACTCATACTGAAGCTTTCTTT.

About this clone itself: This sample also contains other DNA sequences that code for the same CDR3. The chain combines TRBV5-4 with TRBJ2-7; 9 nucleotides agree with TRBD1. Trimming at V came to 4 bases and at J to 1 base, leaving 3 bases not matched to a gene. CDR1 is SGHNT and CDR2 is YYREEE in the germline V gene (reference sequence). The CDR3 has 14 residues. This CDR3 reads CASSAGTGSYEQYF. As DNA, the CDR3 is TGTGCCAGCAGCGCCGGGACAGGGTCCTACGAGCAGTACTTC.

The chain combines TRBV29-1 with TRBJ2-1; 8 bases line up with TRBD1. Losses at the gene ends were 7 bases for V and 0 bases for J; bases not matched to a gene: 8. This CDR3 has 15 residues. CDR1 is SQVTM, CDR2 ANQGSEA, per germline. Written as DNA, the CDR3 is TGCAGCGCTCCAGGGGGCGACAGCTCCTACAATGAGCAGTTCTTC. Translating it yields CSAPGGDSSYNEQFF.

The J gene is TRBJ1-2, the V gene TRBV5-1; unclear D gene. This CDR3 contains 16 residues. Looked up from germline, CDR1 is SGHRS and CDR2 is YFSETQ. V was cut by 0 bases and J by 3 bases, with 15 bases left in between. As DNA, the CDR3 is TGCGCCAGCAGCTTGGAAGGGCAGGAGACTTACTATGGCTACACCTTC. Its protein is CASSLEGQETYYGYTF.

As regards this clone: Other DNA sequences in the same sample also yield this CDR3. V is TRBV6-5 and J is TRBJ2-2; TRBD1 might be the D (5 bases). V lost 4 bases to trimming and J lost 6 bases, with 12 bases between them. Per the germline V gene, CDR1 is MNHEY and CDR2 is SVGAGI. This CDR3 contains 14 residues. In nucleotides, the CDR3 is TGTGCCAGCAGTTCAAGTACAGGACCCGGGGAGCTGTTTTTT. Residues: CASSSSTGPGELFF.

The V call is TRBV27, the J call TRBJ1-6, with 7 positions matching TRBD1. Trimming took 5 bases from V and 10 from J; bases not matched to a gene: 5. The CDR3 is 13 residues long. Germline CDR1 reads MNHEY; CDR2 reads SMNVEV (reference sequence). This chain's CDR3 is CASSDREGSPLHF. The CDR3 nucleotides read TGTGCCAGCAGTGACAGGGAGGGCTCACCCCTCCACTTT.

CDR3 DNA: TGTGCCAGCAGCTTAACCCCCCTAGGAGGTGAGCAGTTCTTC. Translation: CASSLTPLGGEQFF. The chain joins TRBV7-3 to TRBJ2-1; a weak D match, TRBD2 (5 bases). Trimming removed 0 bases at V and 9 bases at J, with 12 bases between. Per the germline V gene, CDR1 is SGHTA and CDR2 is FQGTGA. CDR3 length equals 14 residues.

Comment on this clone: Other DNA sequences of this sample code for an identical CDR3. The chain couples TRBV11-2 to TRBJ1-2; D not certain. V was pared by 1 base and J by 2 bases, with 5 bases between. Germline values: CDR1 SGHAT, CDR2 FQNNGV. This CDR3 comprises 13 residues. The CDR3 nucleotides are TGTGCCAGCAGCTTAGCTCCGAACTATGGCTACACCTTC. Its translation: CASSLAPNYGYTF.

A note on this clone: At one end, the junction sequence differs from germline, possibly due to a read error. The genes are TRBV28 and TRBJ1-1, with 8 nucleotides matching TRBD1. The CDR3 extends over 14 amino acids. Germline V CDR1 and CDR2: MDHEN, SYDVKM. DNA of the CDR3: TGTGCCAGCAGTCCTTCAGACAGGGGCACTCAAGCTTTCTTT. Its protein is CASSPSDRGTQAFF.

The chain couples TRBV4-3 to TRBJ2-5, with 10 bases matching TRBD2. Unmatched junction bases numbered 5, after V lost 2 bases and J lost 5 bases. Germline CDR1 and CDR2: LGHNA and YSLEER. This CDR3 is built from 15 residues. For the CDR3, the DNA is TGCGCCAGCAGCCAAACTAGCGGGATATTCGAGACCCAGTACTTC. This encodes CASSQTSGIFETQYF.

J is TRBJ2-3 and V is TRBV27; D might be TRBD1 or TRBD2, each matching 5 bases. Germline CDR1 MNHEY, CDR2 SMNVEV (reference sequence). V was clipped by 4 bases and J by 8 bases, with 16 bases between them. CDR3 size: 14 residues. CDR3 amino acids: CASSSGAGVTTQYF. The DNA for the CDR3 is TGTGCCAGCAGTTCCGGGGCCGGGGTCACTACGCAGTATTTT.

This clone has only one observation. Other DNA sequences in this specimen translate into the identical CDR3. The chain uses TRBV7-2 and TRBJ1-1; D not resolved. Trimming took 2 bases from V and 2 from J, leaving 6 bases between them. Germline assignment: CDR1 SGHTA and CDR2 FQGNSA. The CDR3 extends over 13 amino acids. The CDR3 reads CASSLWGNTEAFF. The CDR3 DNA reads TGTGCCAGCAGCTTATGGGGTAACACTGAAGCTTTCTTT.

In DNA, the CDR3 is TGTGCCAGCAGTGAGAATTGGGACAGCCGTTCTGGGGCCAACGTCCTGACTTTC. This sequence encodes CASSENWDSRSGANVLTF. The chain is built from TRBV25-1 and TRBJ2-6; 7 positions agree with TRBD1. Germline V CDR1 and CDR2: MGHDK, SYGVNS. J lost 1 base, V lost 3 bases, and 9 bases had no gene match. This CDR3 is built from 18 residues.

The CDR3 bases are TGTGCCAGCAGTTATGCGGGGGGCTATGGCTACACCTTC. Translated: CASSYAGGYGYTF. The chain employs TRBV6-5 and TRBJ1-2; D possibly corresponds to TRBD1 (5 bases). CDR3 size: 13 residues. Germline V gene sequence: CDR1 MNHEY, CDR2 SVGAGI. The V end was cut by 3 bases, the J end by 4 bases, with 9 bases between.

The CDR3 loop reads CASSRQIMNTEAFF. In nucleotides, the CDR3 is TGTGCCAGCAGCCGACAGATTATGAACACTGAAGCTTTCTTT. The J gene is TRBJ1-1, the V gene TRBV6-5; D may be TRBD1 (5 bases). V was shortened by 6 bases and J by 0 bases, with 11 bases between the two germline ends. This CDR3 has 14 residues. Germline-derived CDR1 and CDR2 are MNHEY and SVGAGI.

In this sample, this clone turned up once. The chain uses TRBV5-4 and TRBJ2-3; possibly TRBD2 for D (5 bases). V was trimmed by 4 bases and J by 4 bases, leaving 13 bases between them. The CDR3 spans 14 residues. Germline values: CDR1 SGHNT, CDR2 YYREEE (reference sequence). In DNA, the CDR3 is TGTGCCAGCAGCCCTGAGGGTGGGGCAGATACGCAGTATTTT. Translation gives CASSPEGGADTQYF.

The chain employs TRBV10-3 and TRBJ2-2; 11 bases match TRBD2. CDR1 and CDR2 from the germline V gene are ENHRY and SYGVKD. This CDR3 comprises 19 residues. With V trimmed by 2 bases and J by 1 base, 9 bases remained unmatched. CDR3 loop: CAISENFNGLAGNTGELFF. CDR3 nucleotides: TGTGCCATCAGTGAGAACTTTAATGGACTAGCGGGGAACACCGGGGAGCTGTTTTTT.

Turning to this clone: In the same sample, other DNA sequences code for this CDR3. The chain carries TRBV9 and TRBJ2-7; TRBD2 is a possible D gene (5 bases). Germline V gives CDR1 SGDLS, CDR2 YYNGEE. The CDR3 contains 14 residues. The V end was cut by 0 bases, the J end by 2 bases, with 9 bases between. The CDR3: CASSVGDGTYEQYF. The CDR3 nucleotides read TGTGCCAGCAGCGTAGGCGACGGGACCTACGAGCAGTACTTC.

This chain connects TRBV5-4 to TRBJ2-7, with D perhaps matching TRBD1 (6 bases). The germline CDR1 and CDR2 sequences are SGHNT and YYREEE (reference sequence). Trimming took off 1 base at V and 10 bases at J, with 21 bases between the two ends. The CDR3 consists of 15 residues. Here the CDR3 DNA reads TGTGCCAGCAGCTTGTTCGGGAACAGGGTCCTGGAACAGTACTTC. Encoded protein: CASSLFGNRVLEQYF.

V gene TRBV27 combines with J gene TRBJ2-1; TRBD2 agrees at 8 bases. In germline, CDR1 is MNHEY, CDR2 SMNVEV (reference sequence). The J segment lost 6 bases and the V segment lost 10 bases, leaving 11 bases of the junction unmatched. The CDR3 totals 14 residues. The CDR3 loop reads CATMGAGGINEQFF. CDR3 nucleotide sequence: TGTGCCACGATGGGGGCGGGGGGAATCAATGAGCAGTTCTTC.

The rearrangement links TRBV15 to TRBJ2-7; 9 bases fit TRBD2. CDR1 LNHNV and CDR2 YYDKDF come from the germline V gene (reference sequence). V was clipped by 0 bases and J by 5 bases; unmatched bases: 8. The length of the CDR3 is 16 residues. The CDR3 reads CATSRDLAGGSDEQYF. CDR3 in DNA: TGTGCCACCAGCAGAGATCTGGCGGGAGGGAGCGACGAGCAGTACTTC. The variable domain in full, with the rest retrieved from reference TRBV15 and TRBJ2-7, is DAMVIQNPRYQVTQFGKPVTLSCSQTLNHNVMYWYQQKSSQAPKLLFHYYDKDFNNEADTPDNFQSRRPNTSFCFLDIRSPGLGDTAMYLCATSRDLAGGSDEQYFGPGTRLTVT.

The chain uses TRBV28 and TRBJ1-5, with D unresolved. The CDR3 is 14 amino acids. The V gene lost 6 bases and the J gene lost 5 bases, with 14 bases spanning the gap. Germline CDR1 and CDR2: MDHEN and SYDVKM. The CDR3 is CASRQVETHQPQHF. CDR3 nucleotides: TGTGCCAGCAGACAAGTGGAGACGCATCAGCCCCAGCATTTT.

Concerning this clone: Other DNA variants within this sample encode the same CDR3. This chain connects TRBV4-1 to TRBJ2-7; D might be TRBD2 (5 bases). The CDR3 is 13 amino acids. Deletions cut 3 bases from V and 1 base from J, with 7 bases between. CDR1 MGHRA and CDR2 YSYEKL come from the germline V gene. CDR3 nucleotides: TGCGCCAGCAGCCATCCGGGGTCCTACGAGCAGTACTTC. Amino acids: CASSHPGSYEQYF.

Written as DNA, the CDR3 is TGTGCCAGCAGCCCCGATGGGTTCTACGAGCAGTACTTC. It translates to CASSPDGFYEQYF. This rearrangement joins TRBV2 to TRBJ2-7; D not resolved. The CDR3 consists of 13 residues. Deletions cut 6 bases from V and 3 bases from J, with 12 bases between. The germline V gene encodes CDR1 SNHLY and CDR2 FYNNEI.

The chain combines TRBV4-1 with TRBJ1-1, with TRBD1 matching over 7 bases. Unmatched junction bases numbered 6, after V lost 4 bases and J lost 1 base. There are 15 residues in the CDR3. CDR1 and CDR2 (germline): MGHRA, YSYEKL. The CDR3 here is CASSPRQGENTEAFF. Written as DNA, the CDR3 is TGCGCCAGCAGCCCGCGACAGGGAGAGAACACTGAAGCTTTCTTT.